The subject of this entry is one T cell receptor (beta chain). These data come from a study of blood T cell repertoires in COVID-19. Looking at the study overall: Samples taken during acute and convalescent COVID-19 were collected in the United States, Italy and Spain.

Study processing details: Cell counts per sample came from amplifying reference gene primers. Libraries were prepared by immunoSEQ multiplex PCR; TCRdb keeps only in-frame clonotypes and omits some of them. V and J calls and clone size come straight from that table; D and trimming were deduced from the DNA. The sample carries nearly 85,000 clones, approximately 82% recorded once. Germline CDR1 is SGDLS and CDR2 is YYNGEE. This CDR3 has 16 residues. V shed 6 bases and J 7 bases; nucleotides not matched to a gene: 14. This sequence joins TRBV9 and TRBJ2-3; 10 bases map to TRBD2. The sequence derives from a woman aged 55-69 years with acute or convalescent COVID-19. The sequenced material came from peripheral blood. The CDR3 sequence is CASNRRASGGANTQYF. CDR3 DNA sequence: TGTGCCAGCAATCGTCGTGCCAGCGGGGGGGCGAATACGCAGTATTTT. Full variable domain (missing parts from reference TRBV9 and TRBJ2-3): DSGVTQTPKHLITATGQRVTLRCSPRSGDLSVYWYQQSLDQGLQFLIQYYNGEERAKGNILERFSAQQFPDLHSELNLSSLELGDSALYFCASNRRASGGANTQYFGPGTRLTVL.